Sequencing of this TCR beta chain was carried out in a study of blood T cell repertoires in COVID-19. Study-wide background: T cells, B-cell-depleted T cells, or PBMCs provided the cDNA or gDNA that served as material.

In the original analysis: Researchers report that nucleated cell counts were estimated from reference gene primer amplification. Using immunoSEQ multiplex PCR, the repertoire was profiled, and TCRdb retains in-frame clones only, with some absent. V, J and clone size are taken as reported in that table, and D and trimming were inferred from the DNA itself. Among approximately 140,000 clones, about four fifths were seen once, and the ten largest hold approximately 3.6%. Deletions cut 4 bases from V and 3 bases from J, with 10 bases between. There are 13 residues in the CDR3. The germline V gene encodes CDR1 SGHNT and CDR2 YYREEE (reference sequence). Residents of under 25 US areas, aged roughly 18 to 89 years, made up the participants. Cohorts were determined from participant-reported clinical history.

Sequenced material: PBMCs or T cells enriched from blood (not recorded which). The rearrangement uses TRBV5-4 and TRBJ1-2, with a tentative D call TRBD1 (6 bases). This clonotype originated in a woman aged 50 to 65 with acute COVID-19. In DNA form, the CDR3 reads TGTGCCAGCAGCCCGACAGGCCACTATGGCTACACCTTC. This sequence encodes CASSPTGHYGYTF.